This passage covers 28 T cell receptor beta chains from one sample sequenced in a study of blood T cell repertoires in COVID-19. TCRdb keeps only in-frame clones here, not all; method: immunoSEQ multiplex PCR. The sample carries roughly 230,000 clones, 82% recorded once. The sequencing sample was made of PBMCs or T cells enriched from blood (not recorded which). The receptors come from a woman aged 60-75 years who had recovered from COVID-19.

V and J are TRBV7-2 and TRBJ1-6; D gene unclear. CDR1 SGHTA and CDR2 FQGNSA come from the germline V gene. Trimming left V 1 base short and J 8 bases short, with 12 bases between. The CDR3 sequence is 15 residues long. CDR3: CASSLDSGGYSPLHF. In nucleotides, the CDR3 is TGTGCCAGCAGCTTAGATAGCGGCGGGTATTCACCCCTCCACTTT.

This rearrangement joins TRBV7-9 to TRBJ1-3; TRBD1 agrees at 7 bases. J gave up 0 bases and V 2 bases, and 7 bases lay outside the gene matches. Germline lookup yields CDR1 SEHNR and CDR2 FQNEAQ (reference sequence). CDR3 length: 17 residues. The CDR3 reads CASSLYGGTASGNTIYF. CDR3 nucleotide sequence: TGTGCCAGCAGCTTATATGGCGGGACAGCCTCTGGAAACACCATATATTTT.

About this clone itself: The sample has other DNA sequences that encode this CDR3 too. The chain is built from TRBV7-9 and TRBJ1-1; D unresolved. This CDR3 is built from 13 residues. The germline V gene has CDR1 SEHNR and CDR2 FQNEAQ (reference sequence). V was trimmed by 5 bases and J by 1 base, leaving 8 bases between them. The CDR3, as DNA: TGTGCCAGCAGCCTCACCGGGAACACTGAAGCTTTCTTT. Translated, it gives CASSLTGNTEAFF.

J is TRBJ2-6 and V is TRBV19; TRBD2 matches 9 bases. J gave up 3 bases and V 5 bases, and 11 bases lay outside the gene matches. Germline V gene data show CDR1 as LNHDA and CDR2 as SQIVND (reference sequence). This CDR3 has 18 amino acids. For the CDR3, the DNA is TGTGCCAGTAGTGCCACCGGGACTAGCTTCGGTGGGGCCAACGTCCTGACTTTC. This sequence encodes CASSATGTSFGGANVLTF.

The CDR3 here is CASSPQQGMNTEAFF. The CDR3 DNA is TGTGCCAGTAGTCCCCAACAGGGGATGAACACTGAAGCTTTCTTT. The J gene is TRBJ1-1, the V gene TRBV19; 7 nucleotides agree with TRBD1. Unmatched junction bases numbered 6, after V lost 5 bases and J lost 0 bases. The CDR3 length is 15 residues. CDR1 and CDR2 from the germline V gene are LNHDA and SQIVND (reference sequence).

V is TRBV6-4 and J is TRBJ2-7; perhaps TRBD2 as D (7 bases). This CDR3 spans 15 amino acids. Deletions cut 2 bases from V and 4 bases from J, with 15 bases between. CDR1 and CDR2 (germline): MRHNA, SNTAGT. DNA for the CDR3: TGTGCCAGCAGTGACGCGGGGGCCGAGGAATACGAGCAGTACTTC. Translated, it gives CASSDAGAEEYEQYF.

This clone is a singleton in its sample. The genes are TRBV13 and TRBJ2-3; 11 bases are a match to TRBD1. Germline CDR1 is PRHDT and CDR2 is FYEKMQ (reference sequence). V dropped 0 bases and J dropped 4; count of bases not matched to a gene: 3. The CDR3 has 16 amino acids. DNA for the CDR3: TGTGCCAGCAGCTTAGGGCGGACAGGGGGCGCAGATACGCAGTATTTT. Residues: CASSLGRTGGADTQYF.

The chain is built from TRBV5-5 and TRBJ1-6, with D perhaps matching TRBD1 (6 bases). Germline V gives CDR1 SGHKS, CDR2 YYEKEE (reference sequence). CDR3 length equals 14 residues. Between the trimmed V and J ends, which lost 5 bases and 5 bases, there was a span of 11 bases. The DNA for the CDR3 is TGTGCCAGCAGTTCCCGGGACAATAATTCACCCCTCCACTTT. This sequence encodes CASSSRDNNSPLHF.

This CDR3 is CSASADRGTEAFF. The CDR3 nucleotides are TGCAGTGCTAGTGCGGACAGGGGCACTGAAGCTTTCTTT. The rearrangement links TRBV20-1 to TRBJ1-1; 9 bases are a match to TRBD1. This CDR3 is built from 13 residues. CDR1 is DFQATT, CDR2 SNEGSKA, per germline (reference sequence). Germline trimming cut 3 bases from V and 4 bases from J; bases unmatched to any gene: 3.

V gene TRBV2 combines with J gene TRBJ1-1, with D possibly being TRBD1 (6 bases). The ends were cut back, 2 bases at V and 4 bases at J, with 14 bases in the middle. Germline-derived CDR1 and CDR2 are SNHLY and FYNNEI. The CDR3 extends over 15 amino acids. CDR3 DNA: TGTGCCAGCAGTGAAATGGACAGTGAATCCACTGAAGCTTTCTTT. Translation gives CASSEMDSESTEAFF.

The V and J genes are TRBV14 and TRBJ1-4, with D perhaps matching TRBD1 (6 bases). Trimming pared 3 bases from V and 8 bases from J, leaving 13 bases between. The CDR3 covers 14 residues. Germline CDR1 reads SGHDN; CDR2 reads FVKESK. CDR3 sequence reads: CASSHRGVGEKLFF. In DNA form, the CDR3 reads TGTGCCAGCAGCCACAGGGGAGTGGGAGAAAAACTGTTTTTT.

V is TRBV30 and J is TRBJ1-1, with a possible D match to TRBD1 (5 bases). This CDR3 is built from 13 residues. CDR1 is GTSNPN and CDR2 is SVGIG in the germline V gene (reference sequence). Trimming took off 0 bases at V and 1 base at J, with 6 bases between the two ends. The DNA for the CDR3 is TGTGCCTGGAGTGTGCAGGGGAACACTGAAGCTTTCTTT. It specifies CAWSVQGNTEAFF. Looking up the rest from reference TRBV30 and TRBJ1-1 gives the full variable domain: SQTIHQWPATLVQPVGSPLSLECTVEGTSNPNLYWYRQAAGRGLQLLFYSVGIGQISSEVPQNLSASRPQDRQFILSSKKLLLSDSGFYLCAWSVQGNTEAFFGQGTRLTVV.

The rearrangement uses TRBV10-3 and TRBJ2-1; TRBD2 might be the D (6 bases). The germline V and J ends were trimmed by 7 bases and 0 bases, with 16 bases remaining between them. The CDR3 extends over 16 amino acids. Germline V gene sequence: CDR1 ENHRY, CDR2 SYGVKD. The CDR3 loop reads CAIMSIAGSSYNEQFF. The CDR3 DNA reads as TGTGCCATCATGAGCATTGCCGGGAGCTCCTACAATGAGCAGTTCTTC.

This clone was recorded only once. As DNA, the CDR3 is TGTGCCAGTAGTACATGGGAAGGAGGAAACGAAAAACTGTTTTTT. It translates to CASSTWEGGNEKLFF. V usage is TRBV19 and J usage is TRBJ1-4; D is uncertain. Germline V gives CDR1 LNHDA, CDR2 SQIVND (reference sequence). With 4 bases removed from V and 8 bases from J, the gap between germline ends came to 17 bases. The CDR3 consists of 15 residues.

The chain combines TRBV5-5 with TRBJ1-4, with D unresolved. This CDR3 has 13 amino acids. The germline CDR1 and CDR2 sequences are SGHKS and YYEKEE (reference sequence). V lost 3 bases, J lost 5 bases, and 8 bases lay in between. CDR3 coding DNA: TGTGCCAGCAGCTGGGCAGCCAATGAAAAACTGTTTTTT. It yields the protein CASSWAANEKLFF.

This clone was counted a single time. The CDR3 is CASALPEEPQHF. CDR3 DNA sequence: TGTGCTAGTGCCCTACCCGAAGAGCCCCAGCATTTT. The chain is built from TRBV12-5 and TRBJ1-5, with D uncertain. The germline V and J ends were trimmed by 7 bases and 8 bases, with 12 bases remaining between them. CDR1 and CDR2 from the germline V gene are LGHNT and FRNRAP. The CDR3 is made up of 12 amino acids.

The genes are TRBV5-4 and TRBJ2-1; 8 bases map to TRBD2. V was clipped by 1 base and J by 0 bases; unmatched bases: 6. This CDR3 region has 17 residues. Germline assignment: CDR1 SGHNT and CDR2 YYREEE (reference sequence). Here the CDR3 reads CASSLKRGGLSYNEQFF. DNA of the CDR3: TGTGCCAGCAGCTTGAAACGGGGGGGGCTCTCCTACAATGAGCAGTTCTTC.

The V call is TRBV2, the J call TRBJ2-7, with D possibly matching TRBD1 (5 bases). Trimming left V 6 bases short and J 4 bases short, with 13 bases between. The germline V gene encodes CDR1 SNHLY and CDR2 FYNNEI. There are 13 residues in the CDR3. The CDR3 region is CASSPRVGYEQYF. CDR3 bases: TGTGCCAGCAGCCCCAGGGTTGGTTACGAGCAGTACTTC.

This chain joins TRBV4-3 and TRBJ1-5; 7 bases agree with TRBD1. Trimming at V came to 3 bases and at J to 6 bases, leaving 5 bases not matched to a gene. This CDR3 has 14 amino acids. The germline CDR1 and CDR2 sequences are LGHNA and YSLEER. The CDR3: CASSHRGTGQPQHF. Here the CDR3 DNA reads TGCGCCAGCAGCCACAGGGGGACTGGTCAGCCCCAGCATTTT.

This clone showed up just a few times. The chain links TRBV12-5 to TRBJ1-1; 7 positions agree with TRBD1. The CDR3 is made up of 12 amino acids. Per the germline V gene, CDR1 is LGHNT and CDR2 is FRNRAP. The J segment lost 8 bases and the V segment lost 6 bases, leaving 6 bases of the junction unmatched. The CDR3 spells CASGERGHEAFF. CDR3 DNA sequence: TGTGCTAGTGGAGAAAGGGGGCACGAAGCTTTCTTT.

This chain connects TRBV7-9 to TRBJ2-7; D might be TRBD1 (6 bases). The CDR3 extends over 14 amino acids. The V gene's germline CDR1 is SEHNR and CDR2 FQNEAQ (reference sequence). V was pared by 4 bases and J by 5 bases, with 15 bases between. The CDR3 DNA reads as TGTGCCAGCAGCTCTCAGGGGAATAGCGACGAGCAGTACTTC. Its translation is CASSSQGNSDEQYF. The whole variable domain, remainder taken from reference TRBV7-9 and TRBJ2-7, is DTGVSQNPRHKITKRGQNVTFRCDPISEHNRLYWYRQTLGQGPEFLTYFQNEAQLEKSRLLSDRFSAERPKGSFSTLEIQRTEQGDSAMYLCASSSQGNSDEQYFGPGTRLTVT.

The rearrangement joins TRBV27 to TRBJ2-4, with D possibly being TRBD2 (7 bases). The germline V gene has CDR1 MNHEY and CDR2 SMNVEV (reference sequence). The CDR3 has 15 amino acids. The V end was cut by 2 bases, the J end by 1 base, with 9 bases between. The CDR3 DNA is TGTGCCAGCAGTTTACGGGGGGCGGCCAAAAACATTCAGTACTTC. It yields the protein CASSLRGAAKNIQYF.

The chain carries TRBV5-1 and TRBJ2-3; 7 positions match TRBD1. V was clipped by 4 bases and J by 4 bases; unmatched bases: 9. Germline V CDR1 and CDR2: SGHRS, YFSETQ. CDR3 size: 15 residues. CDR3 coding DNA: TGCGCCAGCAGCCCCGAGGGGGCAGGACCAGATACGCAGTATTTT. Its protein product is CASSPEGAGPDTQYF.

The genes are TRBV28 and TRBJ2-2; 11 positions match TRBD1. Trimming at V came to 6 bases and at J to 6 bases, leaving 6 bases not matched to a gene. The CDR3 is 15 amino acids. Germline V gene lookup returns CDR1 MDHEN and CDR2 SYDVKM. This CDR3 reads CASRSDRGRAGELFF. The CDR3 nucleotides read TGTGCCAGCAGGTCGGACAGGGGGCGCGCCGGGGAGCTGTTTTTT.

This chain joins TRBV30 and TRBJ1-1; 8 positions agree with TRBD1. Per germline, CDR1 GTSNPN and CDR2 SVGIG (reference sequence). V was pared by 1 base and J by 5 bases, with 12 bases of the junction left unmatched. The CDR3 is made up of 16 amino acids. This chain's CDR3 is CAWSARGTGRRTEAFF. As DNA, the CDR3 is TGTGCCTGGAGTGCCCGGGGGACAGGTCGGCGAACTGAAGCTTTCTTT. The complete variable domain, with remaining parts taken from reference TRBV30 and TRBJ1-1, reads SQTIHQWPATLVQPVGSPLSLECTVEGTSNPNLYWYRQAAGRGLQLLFYSVGIGQISSEVPQNLSASRPQDRQFILSSKKLLLSDSGFYLCAWSARGTGRRTEAFFGQGTRLTVV.

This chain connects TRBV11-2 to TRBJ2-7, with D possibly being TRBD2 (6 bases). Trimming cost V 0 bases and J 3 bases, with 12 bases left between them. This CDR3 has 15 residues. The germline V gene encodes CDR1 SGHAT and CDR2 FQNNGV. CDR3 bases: TGTGCCAGCAGCTTAGAGGCGGAGGGCCGCTACGAGCAGTACTTC. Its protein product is CASSLEAEGRYEQYF. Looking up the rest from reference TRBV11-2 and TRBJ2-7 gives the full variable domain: EAGVAQSPRYKIIEKRQSVAFWCNPISGHATLYWYQQILGQGPKLLIQFQNNGVVDDSQLPKDRFSAERLKGVDSTLKIQPAKLEDSAVYLCASSLEAEGRYEQYFGPGTRLTVT.

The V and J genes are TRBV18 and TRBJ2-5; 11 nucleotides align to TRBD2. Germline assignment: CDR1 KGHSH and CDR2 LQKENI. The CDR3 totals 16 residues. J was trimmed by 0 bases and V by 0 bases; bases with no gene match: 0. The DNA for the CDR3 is TGTGCCAGCTCACCACCGACTAGCGGGAACCAAGAGACCCAGTACTTC. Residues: CASSPPTSGNQETQYF.

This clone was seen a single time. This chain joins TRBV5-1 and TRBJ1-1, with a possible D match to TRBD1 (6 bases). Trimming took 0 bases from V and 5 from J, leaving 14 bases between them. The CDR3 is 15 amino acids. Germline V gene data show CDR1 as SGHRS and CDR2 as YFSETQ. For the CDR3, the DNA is TGCGCCAGCAGCTTGGCCAGCGGGGGCTGGACTGAAGCTTTCTTT. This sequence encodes CASSLASGGWTEAFF.